This TCR beta chain came from a study of cytomegalovirus exposure and HLA in healthy donors. Notes on this clone: Its antigen is still unknown. Relative to the germline gene, one junction end is altered; a read error may explain this.

Using immunoSEQ multiplex PCR, the repertoire was profiled, and TCRdb retains in-frame clones only, with some absent. Altogether around 120,000 clones are present, about 85% being singletons, with the ten largest covering 4% to 5.5%. Findings and caveats of the study: Associated with cytomegalovirus, according to the listing, were about 160 TCR beta chains. According to a subsequent analysis, TCR clusters identified in the first cohort showed a tendency to co-occur across the approximately 120 validation repertoires. Specificity for CMV antigens was confirmed in vitro for a few of the CMV-associated chains.

The CDR3 spans 13 residues. The germline gives CDR1 MNHEY, CDR2 SVGAGI. V usage is TRBV6-5 and J usage is TRBJ2-7; 11 bases are shared with TRBD2. This TCR derives from a man between 18 and 29 years old in good health and CMV-seropositive. Specimen: PBMCs. The CDR3 loop is CASSTSRTSGRFF. The CDR3 bases are TGTGCCAGCAGTACATCACGGACTAGCGGGCGGTTCTTC.